These T cell receptor beta chains were read from a single sample in a study of cytomegalovirus exposure and HLA in healthy donors. TCRdb's table, derived via immunoSEQ multiplex PCR, lists solely in-frame clones and lacks some. The data hold 99,000 or so clones, with less than 85% observed a single time. The material sequenced was PBMCs. Receptor source: a man aged 40-55 years in good health and CMV-seropositive. CDR3s include the opening cysteine and the closing phenylalanine or tryptophan. The D gene is left open where the match is weak. Some rows mark clone size as missing; the rest say once, few, many or name a class of expanded clone.

D: -; size: -; J: TRBJ2-5; V: TRBV18; DNA: TGTGCCAGCCCCTTGTTGGGACTTCGAAAGGCCCAAGAGACCCAGTACTTC; CDR3: CASPLLGLRKAQETQYF
D: TRBD1; size: -; J: TRBJ1-5; V: TRBV5-5; DNA: TGTGCCAGCAGCTTGGTGGGACAGGATGGTAAGCCCCAGCATTTT; CDR3: CASSLVGQDGKPQHF
D: -; size: -; J: TRBJ1-4; V: TRBV10-3; DNA: TGTGCCATCAGTGAGTCAACAGGGATAGGGGAACTGTTTTTT; CDR3: CAISESTGIGELFF
D: TRBD1; size: -; J: TRBJ1-2; V: TRBV9; DNA: TGTGCCAGCAGCTCCCTGGGACAGGGGTCGATTGGCTACACCTTC; CDR3: CASSSLGQGSIGYTF
D: TRBD1; size: -; J: TRBJ1-5; V: TRBV28; DNA: TGTGCCAGCAGTTTATGGGGGACAGGGTCGGAGCCCCAGCATTTT; CDR3: CASSLWGTGSEPQHF
D: TRBD1; size: -; J: TRBJ2-7; V: TRBV25-1; DNA: TGTGCCAGCAGTGCATTCCCGGGACAGGGTCCGGAGGAGCAGTACTTC; CDR3: CASSAFPGQGPEEQYF
D: -; size: -; J: TRBJ1-1; V: TRBV5-1; DNA: TGCGCCAGCAGCTTGTTAGGGGTGACTGAAGCTTTCTTT; CDR3: CASSLLGVTEAFF
D: -; size: -; J: TRBJ1-3; V: TRBV6-1; DNA: TGTGCCAGCAGTGAAGGCTCTCCGGGGGGTCGCTCTGGAAACACCATATATTTT; CDR3: CASSEGSPGGRSGNTIYF
D: -; size: -; J: TRBJ2-4; V: TRBV2; DNA: TGTGCCAGCTCAAGGTGGCAGGGGATTCAAAACATTCAGTACTTC; CDR3: CASSRWQGIQNIQYF
D: -; size: -; J: TRBJ2-3; V: TRBV15; DNA: TGTGCCACCAGCGTGGGACTGCTAAGCACAGATACGCAGTATTTT; CDR3: CATSVGLLSTDTQYF
D: TRBD1; size: -; J: TRBJ2-1; V: TRBV29-1; DNA: TGCAGCGTTCTCGGCGTTCCGGGACAGGGAAGAGGTGAGCAGTTCTTC; CDR3: CSVLGVPGQGRGEQFF
D: TRBD1; size: -; J: TRBJ2-5; V: TRBV28; DNA: TGTGCCAGCAGGGTGCCGGGACAGGGTCAAGAGACCCAGTACTTC; CDR3: CASRVPGQGQETQYF
D: -; size: -; J: TRBJ2-1; V: TRBV30; DNA: TGTGCCTGGAGTGGCCTCGGCCGGAGCTCCTACAATGAGCAGTTCTTC; CDR3: CAWSGLGRSSYNEQFF
D: TRBD1; size: -; J: TRBJ1-1; V: TRBV5-1; DNA: TGCGCCAGCAGCCCCAAGGGGGACAGGGCGAACACTGAAGCTTTCTTT; CDR3: CASSPKGDRANTEAFF
D: -; size: -; J: TRBJ1-1; V: TRBV20-1; DNA: TGCAGTGCATTCGGCACTGAAGCTTTCTTT; CDR3: CSAFGTEAFF
D: TRBD1; size: -; J: TRBJ2-2; V: TRBV30; DNA: TGTGCCTGGAGCGTCCGGGACAGGGGTAGGGCCGGGGAGCTGTTTTTT; CDR3: CAWSVRDRGRAGELFF
D: -; size: -; J: TRBJ2-1; V: TRBV25-1; DNA: TGTGCCAGCAGTGAATACCCCCGGGCAGGGAACAATGAGCAGTTCTTC; CDR3: CASSEYPRAGNNEQFF
D: TRBD2; size: few; J: TRBJ2-3; V: TRBV5-1; DNA: TGCGCCAGCAGCTTAGGGACTAGCGGTCCGGGAGATACGCAGTATTTT; CDR3: CASSLGTSGPGDTQYF
D: -; size: -; J: TRBJ1-2; V: TRBV2; DNA: TGTGCCAGCAGTGCGATCCCGGGAGGGGGCTACACCTTC; CDR3: CASSAIPGGGYTF
D: TRBD1; size: -; J: TRBJ2-7; V: TRBV7-9; DNA: TGTGCCAGCAGCCCGGGACAGGGGATCTCCTACGAGCAGTACTTC; CDR3: CASSPGQGISYEQYF
D: TRBD1; size: -; J: TRBJ2-7; V: TRBV19; DNA: TGTGCCAGTAGTACTGACAGGGGCGACGAGCAGTACTTC; CDR3: CASSTDRGDEQYF
D: -; size: -; J: TRBJ1-6; V: TRBV9; DNA: TGTGCCAGCAGCGTTGAGGCGAGCTCCTATAATTCACCCCTCCACTTT; CDR3: CASSVEASSYNSPLHF
D: -; size: -; J: TRBJ2-1; V: TRBV12-1; DNA: TGTGCCAGCAGCTTTGTGGCTTTACAGTGGGGGGATGAGCAGTTCTTC; CDR3: CASSFVALQWGDEQFF
D: -; size: -; J: TRBJ1-1; V: TRBV5-1; DNA: TGCGCCAGCAGCTTGGTACGGGGATTAGAAGCTTTCTTT; CDR3: CASSLVRGLEAFF
D: -; size: -; J: TRBJ1-2; V: TRBV30; DNA: TGTGCCTGGAGTGCAACAGGGCAGTCGGGCCGGTGGACCTTC; CDR3: CAWSATGQSGRWTF
D: -; size: -; J: TRBJ1-1; V: TRBV18; DNA: TGTGCCAGCTCACCACCGAAAGGGGGGGGTACTGAAGCTTTCTTT; CDR3: CASSPPKGGGTEAFF
D: -; size: -; J: TRBJ1-1; V: TRBV5-1; DNA: TGCGCCAGCAGCTTGTTATTGGGGGGAGGGACTGAAGCTTTCTTT; CDR3: CASSLLLGGGTEAFF
D: TRBD2; size: -; J: TRBJ2-5; V: TRBV16; DNA: TGTGCCAGCAGCAGTCCAGGCCTAGCGGGAGATCAAGAGACCCAGTACTTC; CDR3: CASSSPGLAGDQETQYF
D: -; size: -; J: TRBJ2-4; V: TRBV5-8; DNA: TGTGCCAGCAGCTTGAATCAAGCCAAAAACATTCAGTACTTC; CDR3: CASSLNQAKNIQYF
D: TRBD2; size: -; J: TRBJ2-7; V: TRBV2; DNA: TGTGCCAGCAGTGGGATAGTAGGGCTAGCGGCCAGCGAGCAGTACTTC; CDR3: CASSGIVGLAASEQYF
D: -; size: -; J: TRBJ1-2; V: TRBV4-1; DNA: TGCGCCAGCAGCCAAGACCCGGGAGACAACGGCTATGGCTACACCTTC; CDR3: CASSQDPGDNGYGYTF
D: TRBD2; size: few; J: TRBJ2-7; V: TRBV5-5; DNA: TGTGCCAGCAGCTTTGGTAGCGGGGCGTACGAGCAGTACTTC; CDR3: CASSFGSGAYEQYF
D: -; size: -; J: TRBJ2-5; V: TRBV5-6; DNA: TGTGCCAGCAGCTTGAGTCTCCGGGACCAGTACTTC; CDR3: CASSLSLRDQYF
D: TRBD1; size: few; J: TRBJ1-2; V: TRBV28; DNA: TGTGCCAGCAGTCTGGACAGGGGGCTAGGCTATGGCTACACCTTC; CDR3: CASSLDRGLGYGYTF
D: -; size: -; J: TRBJ1-1; V: TRBV19; DNA: TGTGCCAGTAGACAGTGGAAGGACACTGAAGCTTTCTTT; CDR3: CASRQWKDTEAFF
D: TRBD2; size: -; J: TRBJ2-5; V: TRBV2; DNA: TGTGCCAGCCGCGCCGGGATAGCGGGAGTCGGAGAGACCCAGTACTTC; CDR3: CASRAGIAGVGETQYF
D: TRBD2; size: -; J: TRBJ2-3; V: TRBV19; DNA: TGTGCCAGTAGTATCATTAGCGGGATCACAGATACGCAGTATTTT; CDR3: CASSIISGITDTQYF
D: -; size: -; J: TRBJ2-5; V: TRBV7-9; DNA: TGTTCCTACGGAGAGCAGACCCAGTACTTC; CDR3: CSYGEQTQYF
D: TRBD1; size: -; J: TRBJ1-1; V: TRBV6-5; DNA: TGTGCCAGCAGAGGGACAGGGCGGCCTTTCTTT; CDR3: CASRGTGRPFF
D: TRBD1; size: -; J: TRBJ1-5; V: TRBV4-3; DNA: TGCGCCAGCAGCCAAGACCAAACAGGGGGCCCACAGCCCCAGCATTTT; CDR3: CASSQDQTGGPQPQHF
D: -; size: few; J: TRBJ1-4; V: TRBV11-1; DNA: TGTGCCAGCAGCTCCTCCCCGCTCCGGAGGGAAAAACTGTTTTTT; CDR3: CASSSSPLRREKLFF
D: TRBD2; size: -; J: TRBJ2-3; V: TRBV4-1; DNA: TGCGCCAGCAGCCAAACTAGCGGGAACACAGATACGCAGTATTTT; CDR3: CASSQTSGNTDTQYF
D: TRBD2; size: -; J: TRBJ2-5; V: TRBV10-3; DNA: TGTGCCATCAGTGAGGGAGCGGGGGGGTCGGGAGAGACCCAGTACTTC; CDR3: CAISEGAGGSGETQYF
D: -; size: -; J: TRBJ2-7; V: TRBV6-5; DNA: TGTGCCAGCAGCTTAAGGGGCAATAACTACGAGCAGTACTTC; CDR3: CASSLRGNNYEQYF
D: -; size: -; J: TRBJ2-2; V: TRBV11-3; DNA: TGTGCCAGCAGCTTAAACCGGGTCCACACCGGGGAGCTGTTTTTT; CDR3: CASSLNRVHTGELFF
D: TRBD1; size: -; J: TRBJ2-1; V: TRBV25-1; DNA: TGTGCCAGCAGTGAATTAAGTGGAGGGACAGGGGGCGATGAGCAGTTCTTC; CDR3: CASSELSGGTGGDEQFF
D: -; size: -; J: TRBJ1-5; V: TRBV7-9; DNA: TGTGCCAGCAGCGCGGGAAATAGCAATCAGCCCCAGCATTTT; CDR3: CASSAGNSNQPQHF
D: TRBD2; size: -; J: TRBJ2-1; V: TRBV28; DNA: TGTGCCAGCAGGGAGGGGAAGCGGGGGGTCTACAATGAGCAGTTCTTC; CDR3: CASREGKRGVYNEQFF
D: -; size: -; J: TRBJ2-3; V: TRBV5-8; DNA: TGTGCCAGCAGCTGGGAGGCGGGGCTAGAAACAGATACGCAGTATTTT; CDR3: CASSWEAGLETDTQYF
D: -; size: -; J: TRBJ1-1; V: TRBV30; DNA: TGTGCCTGGAGTTCTGGTGGAGACTGGGCTTTCTTT; CDR3: CAWSSGGDWAFF
D: -; size: -; J: TRBJ1-3; V: TRBV6-1; DNA: TGTGCCAGCAGTTGGACAGTCGGAAACACCATATATTTT; CDR3: CASSWTVGNTIYF
D: -; size: -; J: TRBJ2-2; V: TRBV29-1; DNA: TGCAGCGTTGCCCGGACGGGATCGTACACCGGGGAGCTGTTTTTT; CDR3: CSVARTGSYTGELFF
D: TRBD1; size: few; J: TRBJ2-7; V: TRBV11-3; DNA: TGTGCCAGCAGCGGAGGGGACGGGACAGGGTCCTACGAGCAGTACTTC; CDR3: CASSGGDGTGSYEQYF